The 14 T cell receptor beta chains listed next were all sequenced from one sample in a study of tumor and adjacent non-tumor tissue in lung cancer. TCRbeta libraries were built with three rounds of nested PCR, modified from ARM-PCR. TCRdb re-called the multiplex PCR reads with MiXCR, one entry per CDR3 protein. Of approximately 150,000 distinct CDR3 sequences in the sample, approximately 66% are singletons; the top ten hold over 15%. The template was RNA from unsorted bulk tissue. Sequenced: lung tumor tissue. These receptors originate from a man aged 55 to 70 with small cell lung cancer.

This clonotype was detected many times. The V and J genes are TRBV29-1 and TRBJ2-3; 10 bases fit TRBD1. V lost 3 bases to trimming and J lost 5 bases; unmatched junction nucleotides: 5. The CDR3 covers 14 residues. CDR1 is SQVTM, CDR2 ANQGSEA, per germline. The CDR3 loop reads CSVDGQGVKDTQYF. For the CDR3, the DNA is TGCAGCGTTGACGGACAGGGGGTTAAAGATACGCAGTATTTT.

As for this clonotype: A much bigger clone sits one base away, suggesting this may be a read error. This rearrangement joins TRBV20-1 to TRBJ2-2, with D perhaps assigned TRBD1 or TRBD2 (6 bases each). Trimming left V 0 bases short and J 3 bases short, with 14 bases between. CDR3 length equals 16 residues. The germline CDR1 and CDR2 sequences are DFQATT and SNEGSKA (reference sequence). The CDR3 DNA reads TGCAGTGCTAGAGATGGTAGGGGGAGGTACACCGGGGAGCTGTTTTTT. Translated: CSARDGRGRYTGELFF.

The sample holds a few counts of this clonotype. This may arise from a read error, as a much more abundant clone is one base away. This chain links TRBV28 with TRBJ2-7; maybe TRBD2 (7 bases). The CDR3 extends over 14 amino acids. Trimming cost V 2 bases and J 6 bases, with 14 bases left between them. From germline, CDR1 is MDHEN and CDR2 SYDVKM. The CDR3 nucleotides read TGTGCCAGCAGTTTAGGTGGGGGGGCCGGCGAGCAGTACTTC. This codes for CASSLGGGAGEQYF.

V is TRBV6-5 and J is TRBJ2-1; tentative D call: TRBD2 (6 bases). Between the trimmed V and J ends, which lost 4 bases and 4 bases, there was a span of 14 bases. The CDR3 is 15 amino acids. Germline CDR1 MNHEY, CDR2 SVGAGI. In nucleotides, the CDR3 is TGTGCCAGCAGTTCCCTGCGGGACCCTTACAATGAGCAGTTCTTC. Its protein product is CASSSLRDPYNEQFF.

This clonotype was detected once. A read error may account for a junction end that differs from germline. V usage is TRBV4-1 and J usage is TRBJ2-7; 7 bases agree with TRBD2. Near its end, the DNA agrees better with TRBJ2-1, so the J call may be wrong. Looked up from germline, CDR1 is MGHRA and CDR2 is YSYEKL. This CDR3 region has 11 residues. This chain's CDR3 is CANSPGGNQFF. The DNA for the CDR3 is TGCGCCAACAGCCCGGGGGGTAATCAGTTCTTC.

This clonotype was found a few times. This clone may be a read error of a much larger clone one base away. The chain is built from TRBV29-1 and TRBJ1-2, with a weak D call TRBD1 (6 bases). This CDR3 is built from 14 residues. CDR1 and CDR2 from the germline V gene are SQVTM and ANQGSEA. V was shortened by 7 bases and J by 2 bases, with 17 bases between the two germline ends. CDR3 sequence (DNA): TGCAGCGCAAACGACAGGAGGCTCAACTATGGCTACACCTTC. Translation: CSANDRRLNYGYTF.

As regards this clonotype: The germline gene is not matched at one end of the junction; a read error may be the cause. This chain links TRBV6-1 with TRBJ1-5, with TRBD1 identical over 7 bases. CDR3 size: 15 residues. Per the germline V gene, CDR1 is MNHNS and CDR2 is SASEGT. The CDR3 loop is CANTRALGGNQPQHF. CDR3 bases: TGTGCCAACACCAGAGCCCTAGGGGGCAATCAGCCCCAGCATTTC.

The genes are TRBV20-1 and TRBJ2-7; no definite D call. The CDR3 extends over 11 amino acids. The germline gives CDR1 DFQATT, CDR2 SNEGSKA (reference sequence). With 5 bases removed from V and 3 bases from J, the gap between germline ends came to 8 bases. In nucleotides, the CDR3 is TGCAGTGCTGCCGACATCTACGAGCAGTACGTC. This translates into CSAADIYEQYV.

In its sample, this clonotype was seen a few times. Since a much larger clone is just one base distant, this may be a read error. This chain connects TRBV5-4 to TRBJ2-3; 9 bases map to TRBD2. The CDR3 has 14 residues. Germline values: CDR1 SGHNT, CDR2 YYREEE (reference sequence). CDR3 in DNA: TGTGCCAGCAGCGATAGCGGGAGCACAGATATGCAGTATTTT. This sequence encodes CASSDSGSTDMQYF.

The chain couples TRBV5-1 to TRBJ2-3; 10 nucleotides align to TRBD2. V lost 0 bases, J lost 9 bases, and 10 bases stayed unmatched. CDR1 SGHRS and CDR2 YFSETQ come from the germline V gene. The CDR3 has 16 residues. As DNA, the CDR3 is TGCGCCAGCAGCTTGGTGTCCGGGACTAGCGCCCCGACGCAGTATTTT. Its protein is CASSLVSGTSAPTQYF.

On this clonotype: No conserved phenylalanine or tryptophan is present at the end of the CDR3, so a read error is the likely explanation. This chain connects TRBV4-1 to TRBJ2-2; D not certain. The CDR3 length is 14 residues. Germline CDR1 reads MGHRA; CDR2 reads YSYEKL. With 5 bases removed from V and 5 bases from J, the gap between germline ends came to 12 bases. This CDR3 is CASSARMKTGELFV. CDR3 nucleotide sequence: TGCGCCAGCAGCGCCCGGATGAAAACCGGGGAGCTGTTTGTT.

A note on this clonotype: One end of the junction varies from germline; a read error may be responsible. The V gene is TRBV20-1, the J gene TRBJ2-3, with D tentatively TRBD2 (6 bases). CDR1 and CDR2 from the germline V gene are DFQATT and SNEGSKA (reference sequence). The CDR3 has 15 amino acids. The CDR3 DNA reads as TGCAGTGCTGGAGATGGGGGAGGTTTCACAGATACGCAGTATTTT. It encodes CSAGDGGGFTDTQYF.

A remark on this clonotype: At one end the junction does not follow the germline gene, possibly because of a read error. The gene calls are TRBV4-2 and TRBJ2-7; 8 bases are a match to TRBD2. The CDR3 covers 16 residues. Germline lookup yields CDR1 LGHNA and CDR2 YNFKEQ. CDR3 in amino acids: CPSSQGPGGSSYEQYF. Written as DNA, the CDR3 is TGTCCCAGCAGCCAAGGACCGGGAGGGAGCTCCTACGAGCAGTACTTC.

V gene TRBV29-1 combines with J gene TRBJ2-5, with a tentative D call TRBD2 (5 bases). Germline V gene sequence: CDR1 SQVTM, CDR2 ANQGSEA. The CDR3 has 12 residues. Trimming removed 7 bases from V and 4 bases from J, with 13 bases in between. CDR3 sequence reads: CSGSALLETQYF. CDR3 coding DNA: TGCAGCGGTAGCGCCCTCCTAGAGACCCAGTACTTC.